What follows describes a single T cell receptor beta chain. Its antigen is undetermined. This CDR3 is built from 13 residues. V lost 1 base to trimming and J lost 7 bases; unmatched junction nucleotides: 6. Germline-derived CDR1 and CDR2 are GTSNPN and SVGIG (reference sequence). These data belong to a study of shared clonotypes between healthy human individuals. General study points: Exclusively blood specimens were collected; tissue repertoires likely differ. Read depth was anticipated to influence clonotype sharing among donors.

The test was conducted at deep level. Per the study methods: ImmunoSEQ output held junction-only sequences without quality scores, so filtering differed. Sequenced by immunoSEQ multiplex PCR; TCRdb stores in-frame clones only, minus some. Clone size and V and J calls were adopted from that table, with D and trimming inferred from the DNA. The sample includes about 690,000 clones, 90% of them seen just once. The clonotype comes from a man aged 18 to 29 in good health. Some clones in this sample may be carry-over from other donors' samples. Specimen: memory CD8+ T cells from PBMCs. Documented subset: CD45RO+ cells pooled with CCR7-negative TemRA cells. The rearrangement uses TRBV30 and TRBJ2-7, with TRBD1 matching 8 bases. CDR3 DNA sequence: TGTGCCTGGAGTGCCTCCAGGGGGCGAGAGCAGTACTTC. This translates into CAWSASRGREQYF.